This is a list of T cell receptor beta chains from one sample in a study of OX40 agonist ivuxolimab in advanced cancers. The repertoire was sequenced with immunoSEQ multiplex PCR; TCRdb's copy has only in-frame clones and lacks some. Among roughly 48,000 clones listed, approximately 87% were seen once. Sequenced material: CD4+ or CD8+ T cells sorted from blood, taken in a trial of the OX40 agonist ivuxolimab. The receptor source for this set is an adult with an advanced solid tumor such as melanoma, head and neck, liver or kidney cancer. CDR3s include the opening cysteine and the closing phenylalanine or tryptophan.

j_call	v_call	cdr3_length	cdr3_aa
TRBJ1-2	TRBV28	15	CARVGGARGFYGYTF
TRBJ1-1	TRBV19	13	CASLGQLNTEAFF
TRBJ2-3	TRBV9	20	CASSVEGSPGLAGGTDTQYF
TRBJ2-7	TRBV27	16	CASSTLSTDGSYEQYF
TRBJ2-7	TRBV4-2	17	CASSQEELAGDSYEQYF
TRBJ1-2	TRBV7-8	15	CASSPQIGLDYGYTF
TRBJ2-3	TRBV11-2	16	CASSWGGGDSTDTQYF
TRBJ1-5	TRBV19	17	CASSIGADSVGNQPQHF
TRBJ2-3	TRBV14	15	CASSQGRGPTDTQYF
TRBJ1-4	TRBV18	14	CASSPTTTNEKLFF
TRBJ2-1	TRBV5-1	12	CASSGAWNEQFF
TRBJ2-2	TRBV11-3	15	CASSFRQGGTGELFF
TRBJ1-6	TRBV11-2	17	CASSPRGQTSYNSPLHF
TRBJ2-5	TRBV13	16	CASSLRLAGFQETQYF
TRBJ2-5	TRBV29-1	13	CSVSGQSSETQYF
TRBJ2-1	TRBV11-2	16	CASSLGSSLGGDEQFF
TRBJ1-5	TRBV19	14	CATEDRGDNQPQHF
TRBJ2-3	TRBV7-6	16	CASSLGSGGWTDTQYF
TRBJ2-4	TRBV30	14	CAWSWGQGQNIQYF
TRBJ1-1	TRBV29-1	10	CSGWGGEAFF
TRBJ1-4	TRBV7-9	12	CASSKREGEVFF
TRBJ2-3	TRBV7-9	13	CASSSGTPWPQYF
TRBJ2-7	TRBV2	11	CASTDFYEQYF
TRBJ2-2	TRBV19	22	CASSIMQGTASGRGRGTGELFF
TRBJ2-7	TRBV5-1	17	CASSFDFTGQATYEQYF
TRBJ1-5	TRBV27	15	CASSLGTGFYQPQHF
TRBJ1-5	TRBV7-9	14	CASSHGQLNQPQHF
TRBJ1-1	TRBV7-3	13	CASSLGGAAEAFF